A selection of T cell receptor beta chains follows, all from one sample in a study of graft-versus-host responses after intestinal transplantation. These TCRs' antigens remain unknown. The repertoire was sequenced with immunoSEQ multiplex PCR; TCRdb's copy has only in-frame clones and lacks some. The sample contains roughly 110,000 clones, 90% to 95% of which appear only once. The sequencing here drew on unstimulated CD8+ T cells sorted from spleen or lymph node cells, taken before transplant. All receptors come from a human donor who was the organ donor for an intestinal transplant. Both conserved end residues are part of each CDR3. A D gene is named only where the DNA matches it firmly. A row's size may be missing; if present it is once, few, many or a size class.

TRBV28	.	TRBJ2-1	TRBD2	CASSSGLAGGLSSYNEQFF	TGTGCCAGCAGTTCGGGACTAGCGGGAGGCCTCAGCTCCTACAATGAGCAGTTCTTC
TRBV4-3	.	TRBJ2-7	.	CASSQGTGGLYEQYF	TGCGCCAGCAGCCAGGGGACTGGCGGGCTTTATGAGCAGTACTTC
TRBV7-2	.	TRBJ2-7	TRBD1	CASSFLGQAHEQYF	TGTGCCAGCAGCTTTTTGGGACAGGCCCACGAGCAGTACTTC
TRBV6-1	.	TRBJ2-2	.	CASSEVPNTGELFF	TGTGCCAGCAGTGAAGTACCGAACACCGGGGAGCTGTTTTTT
TRBV11-3	.	TRBJ2-7	.	CASSLGTPYEQYF	TGTGCCAGCAGCTTGGGCACCCCCTACGAGCAGTACTTC
TRBV7-6	.	TRBJ2-7	TRBD1	CASSLRDSLREQYF	TGTGCCAGCAGCTTAAGGGACAGTTTACGCGAGCAGTACTTC
TRBV28	.	TRBJ2-1	.	CASSLWGEQFF	TGTGCCAGCAGTTTATGGGGTGAGCAGTTCTTC
TRBV4-1	.	TRBJ2-1	TRBD2	CASGTSILDEQFF	TGCGCCTCGGGGACTAGCATACTCGATGAGCAGTTCTTC
TRBV9	once	TRBJ1-5	.	CASSPGDHQPQHF	TGTGCCAGCAGTCCGGGTGATCATCAGCCCCAGCATTTT
TRBV13	.	TRBJ2-5	.	CASSLAEETQYF	TGTGCCAGCAGCTTAGCGGAAGAGACCCAGTACTTC
TRBV2	.	TRBJ1-1	TRBD1	CASMTGGSTEAFF	TGTGCCAGCATGACAGGGGGTAGCACTGAAGCTTTCTTT
TRBV9	.	TRBJ2-3	TRBD2	CASSAPETGGGSDTQYF	TGTGCCAGCAGCGCCCCCGAGACGGGAGGTGGGTCAGATACGCAGTATTTT
TRBV7-9	.	TRBJ1-2	TRBD1	CASSQDRGYGYTF	TGTGCCAGCAGCCAGGACAGGGGGTATGGCTACACCTTC
TRBV5-4	.	TRBJ2-7	.	CASSLGTNSYEQYF	TGTGCCAGCAGCTTGGGGACAAACTCCTACGAGCAGTACTTC
TRBV29-1	.	TRBJ2-1	TRBD2	CSVEETTGRARNEQFF	TGCAGCGTTGAAGAGACGACCGGGAGGGCCAGGAATGAGCAGTTCTTC
TRBV5-1	.	TRBJ2-3	.	CASSPSGLGRPDTQYF	TGCGCCAGCAGCCCGAGCGGTTTAGGCCGCCCAGATACGCAGTATTTT
TRBV5-4	.	TRBJ1-2	TRBD1	CASSYWDRESGGYTF	TGTGCCAGCAGCTACTGGGACAGGGAGAGTGGTGGCTACACCTTC
TRBV4-1	.	TRBJ1-4	.	CASSQHPATNEKLFF	TGCGCCAGCAGCCAACACCCCGCAACTAATGAAAAACTGTTTTTT
TRBV27	.	TRBJ1-2	.	CASSPAQTGHGYTF	TGTGCCAGCAGTCCGGCCCAAACGGGACATGGCTACACCTTC
TRBV9	.	TRBJ2-1	TRBD2	CASSVVWGLKIASYNEQFF	TGTGCCAGCAGCGTAGTCTGGGGACTAAAGATCGCCTCCTACAATGAGCAGTTCTTC
TRBV6-6	.	TRBJ2-7	.	CASSSRDAAYEQYF	TGTGCCAGCAGTTCCCGGGACGCAGCCTACGAGCAGTACTTC
TRBV13	once	TRBJ2-1	.	CASSHIAVPYNEQFF	TGTGCCAGCAGCCACATAGCGGTCCCTTACAATGAGCAGTTCTTC
TRBV4-1	.	TRBJ1-5	.	CASSQEVGILNQPQHF	TGCGCCAGCAGCCAAGAGGTCGGGATTTTAAATCAGCCCCAGCATTTT